The rows below give T cell receptor beta chains drawn from one sample of a study of cytomegalovirus exposure and HLA in healthy donors. Here immunoSEQ multiplex PCR was the method, and the copy in TCRdb shows in-frame clones only, minus some. This sample carries approximately 160,000 clones, over 75% of them seen once, and the ten largest clones take roughly 2%. Sequencing was done on a sample of PBMCs. These receptors all come from a human donor in good health. The CDR3 runs from the conserved cysteine through the conserved F or W. A D gene is named only where the DNA matches it firmly. Clone size is shown for a subset of rows, as once, few, many or a class of expanded clone.

CDR3aa: CASSFNRGDTEAFF
CDR3nt: TGCGCCAGCAGCTTTAACAGGGGGGACACTGAAGCTTTCTTT
v_gene: TRBV5-1
abundance: -
j_gene: TRBJ1-1
d_gene: TRBD1

CDR3aa: CASSQAEGQGGFEQYF
CDR3nt: TGTGCCAGCAGCCAAGCAGAAGGACAGGGAGGTTTCGAGCAGTACTTC
v_gene: TRBV4-2
abundance: -
j_gene: TRBJ2-7
d_gene: TRBD1

CDR3aa: CASSGDNEKLFF
CDR3nt: TGTGCCAGCAGCGGAGATAATGAAAAACTGTTTTTT
v_gene: TRBV5-4
abundance: -
j_gene: TRBJ1-4
d_gene: -

CDR3aa: CASSLRDSSYGYTF
CDR3nt: TGTGCCAGCAGCCTCCGGGACAGCTCCTATGGCTACACCTTC
v_gene: TRBV5-4
abundance: -
j_gene: TRBJ1-2
d_gene: TRBD1

CDR3aa: CASSLKTGDEQFF
CDR3nt: TGTGCCAGCAGCTTAAAGACCGGGGATGAGCAGTTCTTC
v_gene: TRBV7-3
abundance: -
j_gene: TRBJ2-1
d_gene: -

CDR3aa: CASSTGSPKETQYF
CDR3nt: TGTGCCAGCAGCACCGGGAGCCCTAAAGAGACCCAGTACTTC
v_gene: TRBV5-6
abundance: -
j_gene: TRBJ2-5
d_gene: -

CDR3aa: CASSQEGGEHQPQHF
CDR3nt: TGCGCCAGCAGCCAAGAGGGAGGGGAGCATCAGCCCCAGCATTTT
v_gene: TRBV4-1
abundance: -
j_gene: TRBJ1-5
d_gene: -

CDR3aa: CSAWTSGGTEQFF
CDR3nt: TGCAGCGCCTGGACTAGCGGGGGGACTGAGCAGTTCTTC
v_gene: TRBV29-1
abundance: once
j_gene: TRBJ2-1
d_gene: TRBD2

CDR3aa: CSAAPGQGPYGYTF
CDR3nt: TGCAGCGCCGCGCCGGGACAGGGACCCTATGGCTACACCTTC
v_gene: TRBV29-1
abundance: -
j_gene: TRBJ1-2
d_gene: TRBD1

CDR3aa: CASSLLQGALAEKLFF
CDR3nt: TGTGCCAGCAGCTTACTCCAGGGGGCGCTTGCTGAAAAACTGTTTTTT
v_gene: TRBV7-2
abundance: -
j_gene: TRBJ1-4
d_gene: TRBD1

CDR3aa: CASSRLAGASIETQYF
CDR3nt: TGTGCTAGCAGTAGACTAGCGGGGGCGTCTATAGAGACCCAGTACTTC
v_gene: TRBV7-7
abundance: -
j_gene: TRBJ2-5
d_gene: TRBD2

CDR3aa: CASSEQGGTRLQPQHF
CDR3nt: TGTGCCAGCAGCGAACAGGGGGGTACGAGGCTTCAGCCCCAGCATTTT
v_gene: TRBV7-2
abundance: -
j_gene: TRBJ1-5
d_gene: TRBD1

CDR3aa: CASSLARQGGSYEQYF
CDR3nt: TGTGCCAGCAGCTTAGCAAGACAGGGGGGGTCCTACGAGCAGTACTTC
v_gene: TRBV11-2
abundance: -
j_gene: TRBJ2-7
d_gene: TRBD1

CDR3aa: CSARGPNQETQYF
CDR3nt: TGCAGCGCCAGGGGGCCGAACCAAGAGACCCAGTACTTC
v_gene: TRBV29-1
abundance: -
j_gene: TRBJ2-5
d_gene: TRBD1

CDR3aa: CASSYDRANNSPLHF
CDR3nt: TGCGCCAGCAGCTATGACAGGGCTAATAATTCACCCCTCCACTTT
v_gene: TRBV5-1
abundance: -
j_gene: TRBJ1-6
d_gene: TRBD1

CDR3aa: CASSEQGQRVNTEAFF
CDR3nt: TGTGCCAGCAGCGAGCAGGGACAGCGGGTGAACACTGAAGCTTTCTTT
v_gene: TRBV9
abundance: -
j_gene: TRBJ1-1
d_gene: TRBD1

CDR3aa: CASSQQDTTGELFF
CDR3nt: TGCGCCAGCAGCCAACAGGACACCACCGGGGAGCTGTTTTTT
v_gene: TRBV4-1
abundance: -
j_gene: TRBJ2-2
d_gene: -

CDR3aa: CASSESSGTEMNTEAFF
CDR3nt: TGCGCCAGCAGTGAGTCGTCAGGGACAGAAATGAACACTGAAGCTTTCTTT
v_gene: TRBV10-2
abundance: -
j_gene: TRBJ1-1
d_gene: TRBD1

CDR3aa: CASSLAEGSGETQYF
CDR3nt: TGTGCCAGCAGCTTGGCCGAAGGGTCGGGGGAGACCCAGTACTTC
v_gene: TRBV5-4
abundance: -
j_gene: TRBJ2-5
d_gene: -

CDR3aa: CASTRSFDRGGQETQYF
CDR3nt: TGTGCCAGCACCCGGTCGTTCGACAGGGGTGGTCAAGAGACCCAGTACTTC
v_gene: TRBV28
abundance: -
j_gene: TRBJ2-5
d_gene: TRBD1

CDR3aa: CASSQDRAGSYNEQFF
CDR3nt: TGTGCCAGCAGCCAAGATCGCGCGGGTTCCTACAATGAGCAGTTCTTC
v_gene: TRBV4-2
abundance: few
j_gene: TRBJ2-1
d_gene: -

CDR3aa: CASSVAGSTDTQYF
CDR3nt: TGTGCCAGCAGCGTCGCGGGGAGCACAGATACGCAGTATTTT
v_gene: TRBV9
abundance: -
j_gene: TRBJ2-3
d_gene: -

CDR3aa: CASSSPIGHGELFF
CDR3nt: TGTGCCAGCAGCTCCCCGATTGGCCACGGGGAGCTGTTTTTT
v_gene: TRBV7-9
abundance: -
j_gene: TRBJ2-2
d_gene: -

CDR3aa: CASSALDRGNEQYF
CDR3nt: TGTGCCAGTAGCGCCTTAGACAGGGGCAACGAGCAGTACTTC
v_gene: TRBV19
abundance: -
j_gene: TRBJ2-7
d_gene: TRBD1

CDR3aa: CASSLTQGTEQYF
CDR3nt: TGCGCCAGCAGCCTGACCCAGGGAACCGAGCAGTACTTC
v_gene: TRBV4-3
abundance: few
j_gene: TRBJ2-7
d_gene: -

CDR3aa: CASSVGQGNQPQHF
CDR3nt: TGTGCCAGCAGCGTCGGACAGGGGAATCAGCCCCAGCATTTT
v_gene: TRBV5-5
abundance: -
j_gene: TRBJ1-5
d_gene: TRBD1

CDR3aa: CASSQDNSYNSPLHF
CDR3nt: TGCGCCAGCAGCCAAGACAACTCCTATAATTCACCCCTCCACTTT
v_gene: TRBV4-3
abundance: -
j_gene: TRBJ1-6
d_gene: -

CDR3aa: CASSVEDTLYNEQFF
CDR3nt: TGTGCCAGCAGCGTAGAAGACACCCTCTACAATGAGCAGTTCTTC
v_gene: TRBV9
abundance: -
j_gene: TRBJ2-1
d_gene: -

CDR3aa: CASRGVVGQPQHF
CDR3nt: TGTGCCAGCCGCGGAGTGGTCGGTCAGCCCCAGCATTTT
v_gene: TRBV6-1
abundance: -
j_gene: TRBJ1-5
d_gene: -

CDR3aa: CASSSRATYEQYF
CDR3nt: TGTGCCAGCAGCTCCAGGGCGACCTACGAGCAGTACTTC
v_gene: TRBV7-2
abundance: once
j_gene: TRBJ2-7
d_gene: -

CDR3aa: CAISFSDGEQYF
CDR3nt: TGTGCCATCAGTTTTAGCGACGGGGAGCAGTACTTC
v_gene: TRBV10-3
abundance: -
j_gene: TRBJ2-7
d_gene: -

CDR3aa: CATAADRGENTIYF
CDR3nt: TGTGCCACAGCTGCGGACAGGGGAGAAAACACCATATATTTT
v_gene: TRBV15
abundance: once
j_gene: TRBJ1-3
d_gene: TRBD1

CDR3aa: CASSPEAGFEGSQHF
CDR3nt: TGTGCCAGCAGCCCCGAGGCAGGGTTTGAAGGGTCCCAGCATTTT
v_gene: TRBV7-8
abundance: -
j_gene: TRBJ1-5
d_gene: -